This T cell receptor beta chain came from a study of T cell responses to AZD1222 COVID-19 vaccine. For the study at large: Pooled samples include second doses given at about 4 or 12 weeks. Study-level findings and limits: Donors skewed white British and female; clonal diversity was possibly underestimated.

The V end lost 3 bases, the J end lost 14 bases, and 15 bases lay between the germline ends. This CDR3 region has 12 residues. CDR1 and CDR2 (germline): KGHSH, LQKENI. TCRdb's table, derived via immunoSEQ multiplex PCR, lists solely in-frame clones and lacks some. This table has 95,000 to 150,000 clones, about 90% appearing once. This clone has just one count. What it binds is not known. This receptor was obtained from an adult in good health. Sequencing used peripheral blood, obtained on day 0 of AZD1222 vaccination. The V gene is TRBV18, the J gene TRBJ2-3; possible D gene TRBD2, 6 bases. The CDR3, as DNA: TGTGCCAGCTCACCGTCGGGAGAAGCGCGGTATTTT. It yields the protein CASSPSGEARYF.